This T cell receptor (beta chain) was recovered during a study of blood T cell repertoires in COVID-19. Study information: Acute and convalescent COVID-19 samples came from the United States, Italy and Spain. T cells, B-cell-depleted T cells, or PBMCs provided the cDNA or gDNA that served as material.

Germline V gene data show CDR1 as SEHNR and CDR2 as FQNEAQ (reference sequence). The CDR3 loop spans 13 amino acids. Trimming took off 1 base at V and 3 bases at J, with 6 bases between the two ends. In the original analysis: Reference gene primers were amplified, and this amplification served to estimate nucleated cell counts. Method: immunoSEQ multiplex PCR; TCRdb's copy keeps in-frame clones and lacks some. That table is the source of V, J and clone size, and D and trimming were worked out from the DNA. The sample contains under 45,000 clones, about nine tenths of which appear only once. The sample consisted of peripheral blood. The receptor's source is a woman older than 75 in a cohort sampled during active or convalescent COVID-19. The chain recombines TRBV7-9 with TRBJ1-2; D uncertain. The CDR3 bases are TGTGCCAGCAGCTTAGACAGACACTATGGCTACACCTTC. Protein product: CASSLDRHYGYTF.